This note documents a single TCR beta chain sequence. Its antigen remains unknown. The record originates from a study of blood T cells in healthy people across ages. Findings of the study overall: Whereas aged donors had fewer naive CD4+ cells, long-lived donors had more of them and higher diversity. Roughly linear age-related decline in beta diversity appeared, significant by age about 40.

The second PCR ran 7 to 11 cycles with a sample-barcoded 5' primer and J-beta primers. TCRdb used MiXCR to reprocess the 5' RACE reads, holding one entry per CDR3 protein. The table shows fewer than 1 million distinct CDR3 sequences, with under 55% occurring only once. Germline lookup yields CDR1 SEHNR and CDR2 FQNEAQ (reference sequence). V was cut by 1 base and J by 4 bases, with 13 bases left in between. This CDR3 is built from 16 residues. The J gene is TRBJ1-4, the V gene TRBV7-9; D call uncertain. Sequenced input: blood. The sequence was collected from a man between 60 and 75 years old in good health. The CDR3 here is CASSLEVRAGNEKLFF. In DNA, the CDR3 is TGTGCCAGCAGCTTAGAAGTAAGGGCCGGTAATGAAAAACTGTTTTTT.